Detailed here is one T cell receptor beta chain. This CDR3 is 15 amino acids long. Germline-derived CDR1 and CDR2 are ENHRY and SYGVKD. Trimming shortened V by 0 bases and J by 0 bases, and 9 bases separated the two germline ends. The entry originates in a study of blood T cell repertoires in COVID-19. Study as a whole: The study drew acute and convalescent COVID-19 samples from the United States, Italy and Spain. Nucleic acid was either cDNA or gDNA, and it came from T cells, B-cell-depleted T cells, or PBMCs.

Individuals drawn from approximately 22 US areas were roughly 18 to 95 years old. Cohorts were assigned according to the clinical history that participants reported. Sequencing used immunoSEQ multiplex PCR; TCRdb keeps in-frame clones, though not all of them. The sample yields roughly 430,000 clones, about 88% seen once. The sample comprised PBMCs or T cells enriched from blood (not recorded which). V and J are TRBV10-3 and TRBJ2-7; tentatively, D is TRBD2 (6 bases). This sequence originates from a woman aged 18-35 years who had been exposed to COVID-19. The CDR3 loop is CAISESTGVSYEQYF. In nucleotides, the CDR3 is TGTGCCATCAGTGAGTCGACGGGGGTCTCCTACGAGCAGTACTTC.